A selection of T cell receptor beta chains follows, all from one sample in a study of T cells in Graves' hyperthyroidism and ophthalmopathy. MiXCR, run by TCRdb on the multiplex PCR reads, gives a single entry per CDR3 protein. The sample lists around 620,000 distinct CDR3 sequences; 15% to 20% were seen once. Sequences were obtained from blood. The receptor set was obtained from a woman between 25 and 40 years old with Graves' hyperthyroidism. CDR3s include the opening cysteine and the closing phenylalanine or tryptophan. Each record gives: J gene, D gene, V gene, clone size, CDR3 DNA, CDR3 protein. A D gene is named only where the DNA matches it firmly. Only part of the rows carry a size: once, few, many, or a class if the clone is expanded.

J: TRBJ1-5
D: TRBD1
V: TRBV7-2
size: many
DNA: TGTGCCAGCAGTTACGGACAGGGTCACAATCAGCCCCAGCATTTT
CDR3: CASSYGQGHNQPQHF

J: TRBJ1-1
D: .
V: TRBV9
size: few
DNA: TGTGCCAGCAGTCTACTCCCCAACTCAGGGGTGAGGACTGAAGCTTTCTTT
CDR3: CASSLLPNSGVRTEAFF

J: TRBJ2-1
D: TRBD2
V: TRBV20-1
size: few
DNA: TGCAGTGCTAGATCTCTAAGCGGGATATACAATGAGCAGTTCTTC
CDR3: CSARSLSGIYNEQFF

J: TRBJ1-5
D: .
V: TRBV28
size: many
DNA: TGTGCCAGCATTTGGGGCGGGGGATGGGGAAAACAGCCCCAGCATTTT
CDR3: CASIWGGGWGKQPQHF

J: TRBJ2-1
D: .
V: TRBV28
size: many
DNA: TGTGCCAGCAGTTCCCTACCCACGAGCTCCTACAATGAGCAGTTCTTC
CDR3: CASSSLPTSSYNEQFF

J: TRBJ1-5
D: .
V: TRBV19
size: .
DNA: TGTGCCAGTAGTACGGACTTTCAGCCCCAGCATTTT
CDR3: CASSTDFQPQHF

J: TRBJ2-2
D: TRBD2
V: TRBV20-1
size: .
DNA: TGCAGTGCTTCTCCGACTAGCGGGAGGCTAATGAACACCGGGGAGCTGTTTTTT
CDR3: CSASPTSGRLMNTGELFF

J: TRBJ2-3
D: .
V: TRBV28
size: many
DNA: TGTGCCAGCAGTTTAGAGGGAGTCGGTACGCAGTATTTT
CDR3: CASSLEGVGTQYF

J: TRBJ2-5
D: TRBD2
V: TRBV20-1
size: many
DNA: TGCAGTGCTCTGAAATCGACTAGCGGGAGGATTGAGACCCAGTACTTC
CDR3: CSALKSTSGRIETQYF

J: TRBJ1-2
D: .
V: TRBV6-1
size: many
DNA: TGTGCCAGCAGCCGAGGGGAGGGAATCTATGGCTACACCTTC
CDR3: CASSRGEGIYGYTF

J: TRBJ2-2
D: TRBD1
V: TRBV28
size: few
DNA: TGTGCCAGCAGTTTAAGGGGGCACATAAGGACCGGGGAGCTGTTTTTT
CDR3: CASSLRGHIRTGELFF